The clone carrying this T cell receptor beta chain appeared once. The source of the sample is a study of blood T cell repertoires in COVID-19. Whole-study context: Acute and convalescent COVID-19 specimens originated in the United States, Italy and Spain. Sources were T cells, B-cell-depleted T cells, or PBMCs; the material itself was cDNA or gDNA.

Assay used: immunoSEQ multiplex PCR; TCRdb lists only in-frame clones, some missing. This table holds some 66,000 clones, about 87% found once. Material for sequencing was peripheral blood. The receptor was derived from a human donor with active COVID-19. The donor label of this sample is uncertain.

CDR3 protein: CASSLDQGRTETQYF. CDR3 bases: TGTGCCAGCAGCTTAGATCAGGGAAGAACAGAGACCCAGTACTTC. The gene calls are TRBV7-2 and TRBJ2-5, with D possibly matching TRBD1 (5 bases). The CDR3 extends over 15 amino acids. Germline CDR1 SGHTA, CDR2 FQGNSA. V was pared by 1 base and J by 4 bases, with 13 bases between.